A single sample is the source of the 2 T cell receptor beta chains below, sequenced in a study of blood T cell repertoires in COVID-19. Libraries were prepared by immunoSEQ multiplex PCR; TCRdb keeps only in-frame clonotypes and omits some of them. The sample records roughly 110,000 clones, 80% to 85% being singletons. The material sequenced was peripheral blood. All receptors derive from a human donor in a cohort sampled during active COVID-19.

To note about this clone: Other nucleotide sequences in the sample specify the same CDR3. The CDR3 sequence is CASSSGQGAGDTQYF. CDR3 DNA: TGCGCCAGCAGCTCCGGACAGGGGGCAGGAGATACGCAGTATTTT. The chain links TRBV5-1 to TRBJ2-3, with 11 bases aligning to TRBD1. The CDR3 spans 15 residues. The J segment lost 5 bases and the V segment lost 3 bases, leaving 5 bases of the junction unmatched. CDR1 is SGHRS, CDR2 YFSETQ, per germline.

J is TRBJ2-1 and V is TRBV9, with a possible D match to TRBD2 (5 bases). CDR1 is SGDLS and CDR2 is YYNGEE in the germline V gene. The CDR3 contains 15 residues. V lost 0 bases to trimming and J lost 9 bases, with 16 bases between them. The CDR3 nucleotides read TGTGCCAGCAGCGTAGAATGGGAGACGTTGGGTGAGCAGTTCTTC. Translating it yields CASSVEWETLGEQFF.